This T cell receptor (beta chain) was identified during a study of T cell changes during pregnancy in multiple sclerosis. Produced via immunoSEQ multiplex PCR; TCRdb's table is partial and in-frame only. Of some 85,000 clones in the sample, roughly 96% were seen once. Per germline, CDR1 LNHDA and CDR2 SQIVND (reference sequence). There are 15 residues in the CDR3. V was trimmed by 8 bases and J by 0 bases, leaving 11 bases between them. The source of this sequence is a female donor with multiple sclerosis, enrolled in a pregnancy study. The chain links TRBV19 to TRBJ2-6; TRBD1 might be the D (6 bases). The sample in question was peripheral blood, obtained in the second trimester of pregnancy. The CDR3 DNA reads TGTGCCAGTGACACAGGGATCTCTGGGGCCAACGTCCTGACTTTC. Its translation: CASDTGISGANVLTF.